This T cell receptor beta chain was profiled in a study of coeliac disease. Study in general: Disease groups: newly diagnosed active, refractory type I, gluten-free-diet controlled. Study results and limitations: The authors considered this approach unsuitable for unbiased detection of gliadin-specific T cells. Lower clonality than controls marked TRB and TRG repertoires from active celiac intraepithelial and lamina propria samples.

The length of the CDR3 is 14 residues. CDR1 is MNHEY, CDR2 SVGAGI, per germline. Trimming left V 5 bases short and J 7 bases short, with 12 bases between. As for this clone: The antigen remains unidentified.

Profiling relied on immunoSEQ multiplex PCR, and the TCRdb table lists in-frame clones only, not all of them. The data show thousands of clones, with 65% to 70% seen just once and approximately 4.5% held by the top ten. The sequenced sample consisted of lamina propria lymphocytes from the gut. This receptor was taken from a woman between 18 and 30 years old with active celiac disease. The V and J genes are TRBV6-5 and TRBJ2-6; D unresolved. The CDR3 is CASSPIVSANVLTF. In DNA, the CDR3 is TGTGCCAGCAGTCCGATAGTGAGCGCCAACGTCCTGACTTTC.